The rows below give T cell receptor beta chains drawn from one sample of a study of tumor and adjacent non-tumor tissue in lung cancer. From the multiplex PCR reads, TCRdb called clonotypes with MiXCR, one entry per CDR3 protein. In the table there are some 80,000 distinct CDR3 sequences, more than 65% of which are singletons. Sequenced material: distant non-tumor lung tissue. The source of these receptors is a woman aged 50 to 65 with non-small cell lung cancer. The conserved cysteine and the conserved F or W are not part of the CDR3 here. Fields, in order: clone size, J gene, V gene, CDR3 protein. Not all rows give a size; the values are once, few, many and, for expanded clones, a class.

.,TRBJ2-2,TRBV10-1,ASRLGNNRELF
.,TRBJ2-3,TRBV6-6,ASSQASEPTDTQY
few,TRBJ2-5,TRBV4-1,ASSQEGAGNQDTQY
.,TRBJ1-5,TRBV5-1,ASSLDGQDLQPQH
.,TRBJ2-2,TRBV12-3/TRBV12-4,ASGLGTRTNTGEPF
.,TRBJ1-4,TRBV28,ASRPTGVNEELF
.,TRBJ2-2,TRBV5-6,ARSPGLAGVDSGELF
.,TRBJ2-7,TRBV6-5,ASTRQGFSYVQY
.,TRBJ1-6,TRBV5-4,VSSLLGARKNSSLH
once,TRBJ2-7,TRBV5-1,ASSVTPGSTQY
many,TRBJ1-4,TRBV7-9,ASSLRLASTNEKLF
.,TRBJ2-1,TRBV29-1,SVTPRGSNEQF
.,TRBJ2-3,TRBV6-1,ASSGTGGRDTPY
.,TRBJ2-1,TRBV6-5,ASSGRGSYNEQF
many,TRBJ2-2,TRBV12-3/TRBV12-4,ASGTHTGELF
.,TRBJ2-5,TRBV7-9,ACSLVPRHQETQY
.,TRBJ2-3,TRBV12-3/TRBV12-4,ASSSIDLDLRGADTQY
many,TRBJ1-4,TRBV28,ASSRDRGREKLF
.,TRBJ1-5,TRBV6-1,ASCDAGINEPQH
.,TRBJ2-1,TRBV11-2,ASSLELGQGFTEQF
few,TRBJ1-1,TRBV6-2/TRBV6-3,TSSYATGGIETEAF
.,TRBJ2-7,TRBV20-1,SAQISGAAYEQY
.,TRBJ2-1,TRBV12-3/TRBV12-4,ASSLWDRRGGEQF
.,TRBJ1-1,TRBV7-9,ASSLCGGGTEAF
.,TRBJ2-7,TRBV6-2/TRBV6-3,ASGYSPGTEEQY
.,TRBJ2-7,TRBV6-1,ASSESTSGHEQY